This record looks at one TCR beta chain sequence and its context. After extraction with the RNeasy kit, roughly 0.45 to 1 ug of the RNA was reverse transcribed using random hexamers. TCR beta CDR3 was amplified by immunoSEQ covering 54 Vbeta and 13 Jbeta. TCRdb reanalysed the immunoSEQ multiplex PCR reads using MiXCR and keeps one entry per CDR3 protein. The sample holds approximately 140,000 distinct CDR3 sequences, approximately 79% seen once. These data belong to a study of CD8 T cells in Susac syndrome. Sequencing of TCR beta was performed on blood CD8+ and CD4+ T cells. Relapsing-remitting disease, either stable or active, was present in the multiple sclerosis controls, who were treatment-naive patients. CD8+ and CD4+ T cells were negatively isolated; TEMRA cells were FACS-enriched. The source is a human donor with multiple sclerosis. Sequenced sample: CD8+ T cells from PBMCs.

The CDR3 DNA follows: TGCAGTGCTCCCGGGACAGGCCAAGTCACGCAGTATTTT. Its protein is CSAPGTGQVTQYF. The rearrangement joins TRBV20-1 to TRBJ2-3; 8 positions match TRBD1. V dropped 5 bases and J dropped 9; count of bases not matched to a gene: 10. CDR1 is DFQATT and CDR2 is SNEGSKA in the germline V gene (reference sequence). The CDR3 consists of 13 residues.